Presented here are 17 T cell receptor beta chains from one specimen sequenced in a study of T cells in Graves' hyperthyroidism and ophthalmopathy. Regions amplified from RNA transcripts were the TCR beta CDR3 regions. HTBI primers were the set used in a first-round RT-PCR of the TCR CDR3. MiXCR, applied by TCRdb to the multiplex PCR reads, yields one record per CDR3 protein. Of about 550,000 distinct CDR3 sequences in the sample, around 21% were seen once. Material: blood. The receptors here all came from a man aged 18 to 29 with Graves' hyperthyroidism.

This clonotype was seen at least ten times. The chain uses TRBV4-1 and TRBJ2-7; D remains ambiguous. The germline V gene encodes CDR1 MGHRA and CDR2 YSYEKL. V was shortened by 4 bases and J by 3 bases, with 10 bases between the two germline ends. This CDR3 contains 13 residues. Here the CDR3 reads CASSLTMDYEQYF. In DNA form, the CDR3 reads TGCGCCAGCAGCCTCACTATGGACTACGAGCAGTACTTC.

This clonotype was seen repeatedly, ten times or more. This chain joins TRBV2 and TRBJ1-2; tentative D call: TRBD1 (6 bases). The V gene's germline CDR1 is SNHLY and CDR2 FYNNEI. The CDR3 is made up of 15 amino acids. V gave up 2 bases and J gave up 0 bases, with 10 bases separating them. CDR3 DNA sequence: TGTGCCAGCAGTGAACTGGGGGCAGCTAACTATGGCTACACCTTC. It is translated as CASSELGAANYGYTF.

This clonotype appeared many times. The J gene is TRBJ1-1, the V gene TRBV28, with a possible D match to TRBD1 (5 bases). Germline-derived CDR1 and CDR2 are MDHEN and SYDVKM. The V end lost 3 bases, the J end lost 1 base, and 12 bases lay between the germline ends. This CDR3 region has 15 residues. CDR3 sequence: CASSLRAGRNTEAFF. The CDR3, as DNA: TGTGCCAGCAGTTTGAGGGCAGGGAGGAACACTGAAGCTTTCTTT.

The chain carries TRBV6-5 and TRBJ1-1, with D perhaps matching TRBD1 (5 bases). Germline V lookup: CDR1 MNHEY, CDR2 SVGAGI. The CDR3 length is 15 residues. Trimming pared 4 bases from V and 9 bases from J, leaving 21 bases between. The CDR3 sequence is CASSFNPTGPLKAFF. DNA of the CDR3: TGTGCCAGCAGTTTTAATCCCACAGGTCCCTTGAAAGCTTTCTTT.

The chain joins TRBV6-1 to TRBJ1-1; D is perhaps TRBD1 (6 bases). Deletions cut 1 base from V and 6 bases from J, with 9 bases between. Germline CDR1 and CDR2: MNHNS and SASEGT. The CDR3 is 13 amino acids. The CDR3 loop reads CASSEEGGAEAFF. The CDR3 coding sequence is TGTGCCAGCAGTGAAGAGGGGGGCGCTGAAGCTTTCTTT.

This clonotype was seen at least ten times. V usage is TRBV5-1 and J usage is TRBJ1-1; D may be TRBD1 (6 bases). Germline V gene sequence: CDR1 SGHRS, CDR2 YFSETQ. CDR3 length: 15 amino acids. V was clipped by 4 bases and J by 0 bases, with 13 bases between them. CDR3 sequence (DNA): TGCGCCAGCAGCGATAGTACAGGGCTGAACACTGAAGCTTTCTTT. Its translation: CASSDSTGLNTEAFF.

The chain is built from TRBV9 and TRBJ2-5; tentative D call: TRBD1 (5 bases). CDR1 and CDR2 (germline): SGDLS, YYNGEE. The V gene lost 0 bases and the J gene lost 3 bases, with 9 bases spanning the gap. The CDR3 is 14 amino acids. The CDR3 region is CASSVGGHEETQYF. DNA for the CDR3: TGTGCCAGCAGCGTAGGAGGACATGAAGAGACCCAGTACTTC. Full variable domain (missing parts from reference TRBV9 and TRBJ2-5): DSGVTQTPKHLITATGQRVTLRCSPRSGDLSVYWYQQSLDQGLQFLIQYYNGEERAKGNILERFSAQQFPDLHSELNLSSLELGDSALYFCASSVGGHEETQYFGPGTRLLVL.

This clonotype turned up a few times. V is TRBV5-1 and J is TRBJ1-5, with a tentative D call TRBD1 (6 bases). The V gene's germline CDR1 is SGHRS and CDR2 YFSETQ. V lost 0 bases, J lost 1 base, and 8 bases lay in between. The CDR3 is 15 residues long. CDR3 coding DNA: TGCGCCAGCAGCTTGGCAGGGGAGAGCAATCAGCCCCAGCATTTT. Amino acids: CASSLAGESNQPQHF.

In its sample, this clonotype was seen many times. The chain couples TRBV5-1 to TRBJ2-4, with D perhaps matching TRBD1 (6 bases). Germline V CDR1 and CDR2: SGHRS, YFSETQ. Deletions cut 0 bases from V and 8 bases from J, with 15 bases between. The CDR3 consists of 15 residues. CDR3 nucleotide sequence: TGCGCCAGCAGCTTGGCGACAGGAGTTTTTGACATTCAGTACTTC. It specifies CASSLATGVFDIQYF.

This clonotype was counted at least ten times. The CDR3 DNA is TGTGCCAGCAGTGAAGTTGGTCAGGCCAATCAGCCCCAGCATTTT. Translated, it gives CASSEVGQANQPQHF. The chain couples TRBV6-1 to TRBJ1-5; no reliable D call. The germline CDR1 and CDR2 sequences are MNHNS and SASEGT. With 1 base removed from V and 3 bases from J, the gap between germline ends came to 10 bases. This CDR3 region has 15 residues.

V is TRBV6-1 and J is TRBJ2-7; D might be TRBD1 (6 bases). Germline V CDR1 and CDR2: MNHNS, SASEGT. The CDR3 is 13 amino acids. The V end was cut by 3 bases, the J end by 6 bases, with 12 bases between. The CDR3 DNA sequence: TGTGCCAGCAGTGACCGCACCAGGGGCGAGCAGTACTTC. Translation: CASSDRTRGEQYF.

This clonotype was seen a few times. This chain joins TRBV12-3 or TRBV12-4 and TRBJ1-5; TRBD1 is a possible D gene (5 bases). V shed 1 base and J shed 3 bases, with 10 bases lying between them. The CDR3 is 15 amino acids. Here the CDR3 reads CASSLGGQVNQPQHF. Written as DNA, the CDR3 is TGTGCCAGCAGTTTAGGGGGCCAGGTCAATCAGCCCCAGCATTTT.

The J gene is TRBJ2-7, the V gene TRBV6-1, with no clear D. This CDR3 has 12 residues. The V gene's germline CDR1 is MNHNS and CDR2 SASEGT. The V gene lost 6 bases and the J gene lost 5 bases, with 11 bases spanning the gap. The CDR3 loop reads CASRQTFDEQYF. For the CDR3, the DNA is TGTGCCAGCAGACAGACCTTCGACGAGCAGTACTTC.

This clonotype was recorded many times. The chain recombines TRBV6-1 with TRBJ1-2; no clear D. The V and J ends lost 0 bases and 4 bases respectively, with 18 bases between them. The germline gives CDR1 MNHNS, CDR2 SASEGT. This CDR3 spans 17 amino acids. As DNA, the CDR3 is TGTGCCAGCAGTGAAGCGCCATCCCGAAGAGGTTTCTATGGCTACACCTTC. Residues: CASSEAPSRRGFYGYTF.

This clonotype was seen a few times. V is TRBV5-1 and J is TRBJ2-2, with TRBD2 as a possible D gene (5 bases). Germline V lookup: CDR1 SGHRS, CDR2 YFSETQ. The CDR3 covers 16 residues. Deletions cut 0 bases from V and 1 base from J, with 10 bases between. This CDR3 is CASSLVPGLNTGELFF. In nucleotides, the CDR3 is TGCGCCAGCAGCTTGGTGCCGGGGTTGAACACCGGGGAGCTGTTTTTT.

The chain uses TRBV30 and TRBJ1-6; 7 nucleotides agree with TRBD1. In germline, CDR1 is GTSNPN, CDR2 SVGIG (reference sequence). V trimming: 3 bases; J trimming: 8 bases; junction bases outside the gene matches: 7. This CDR3 comprises 14 residues. The CDR3 reads CAWSTTGYDSPLHF. CDR3 DNA: TGTGCCTGGAGCACGACAGGGTACGATTCACCCCTCCACTTT.

Many counts were recorded for this clonotype. The CDR3 loop reads CASSAQGGGELFF. CDR3 nucleotides: TGTGCCAGCAGCGCACAGGGGGGCGGGGAGCTGTTTTTT. This chain uses TRBV9 with TRBJ2-2; 8 bases fit TRBD1. J gave up 7 bases and V 3 bases, and 2 bases lay outside the gene matches. This CDR3 is built from 13 residues. CDR1 SGDLS and CDR2 YYNGEE come from the germline V gene.